One TCR beta chain is described in this entry. The antigen is unknown. Using immunoSEQ multiplex PCR, the repertoire was profiled, and TCRdb retains in-frame clones only, with some absent. The sample lists about 140,000 clones, roughly 80% occurring once. This CDR3 is 14 amino acids long. V was trimmed by 4 bases and J by 4 bases, leaving 13 bases between them. Germline assignment: CDR1 SGHVS and CDR2 FQNEAQ. The data were obtained in a study of cytotoxic CD8 clonotypes in ibrutinib-treated CLL. Study-level points and caveats: Higher circulating CD8+ T-cell counts strongly accompanied higher baseline clonality, above age-matched healthy donors.

This chain connects TRBV7-8 to TRBJ1-1; TRBD1 is a possible D gene (5 bases). This TCR derives from a human donor with chronic lymphocytic leukemia. The material was PBMCs, obtained after 12 months of ibrutinib treatment. CDR3 in amino acids: CASSWMGVRTEAFF. The CDR3 DNA reads as TGTGCCAGCAGCTGGATGGGGGTCCGCACTGAAGCTTTCTTT.